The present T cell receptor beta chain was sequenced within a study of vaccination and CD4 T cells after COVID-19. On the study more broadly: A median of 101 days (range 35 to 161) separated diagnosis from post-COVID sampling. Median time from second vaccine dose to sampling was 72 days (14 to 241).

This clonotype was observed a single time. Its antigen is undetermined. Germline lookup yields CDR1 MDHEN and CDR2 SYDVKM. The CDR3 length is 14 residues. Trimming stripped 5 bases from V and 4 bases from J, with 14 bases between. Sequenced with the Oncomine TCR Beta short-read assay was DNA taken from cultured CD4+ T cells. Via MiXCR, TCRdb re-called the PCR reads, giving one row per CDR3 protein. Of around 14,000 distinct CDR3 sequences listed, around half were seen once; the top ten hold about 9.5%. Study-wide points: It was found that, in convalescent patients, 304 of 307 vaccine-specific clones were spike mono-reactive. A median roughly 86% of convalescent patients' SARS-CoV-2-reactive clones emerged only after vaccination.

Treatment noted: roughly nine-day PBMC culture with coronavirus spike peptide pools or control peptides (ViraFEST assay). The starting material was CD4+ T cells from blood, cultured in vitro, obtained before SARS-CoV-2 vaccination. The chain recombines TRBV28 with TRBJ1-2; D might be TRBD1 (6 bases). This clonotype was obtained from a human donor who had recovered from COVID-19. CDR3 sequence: CASSSRGPPYGYTF. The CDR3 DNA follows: TGTGCCAGCAGTAGCAGGGGCCCCCCCTATGGCTACACCTTC.